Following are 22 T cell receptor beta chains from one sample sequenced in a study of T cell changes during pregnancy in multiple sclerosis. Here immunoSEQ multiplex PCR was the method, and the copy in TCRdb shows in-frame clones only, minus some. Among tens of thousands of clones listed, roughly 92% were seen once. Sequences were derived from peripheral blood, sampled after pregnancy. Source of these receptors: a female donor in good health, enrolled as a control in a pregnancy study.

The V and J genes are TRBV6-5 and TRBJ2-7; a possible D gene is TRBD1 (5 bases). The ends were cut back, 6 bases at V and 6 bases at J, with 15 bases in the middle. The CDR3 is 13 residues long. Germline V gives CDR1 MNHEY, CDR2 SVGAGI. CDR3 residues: CASSPRVNREQYF. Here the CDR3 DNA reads TGTGCCAGCAGCCCCAGGGTAAACCGCGAGCAGTACTTC.

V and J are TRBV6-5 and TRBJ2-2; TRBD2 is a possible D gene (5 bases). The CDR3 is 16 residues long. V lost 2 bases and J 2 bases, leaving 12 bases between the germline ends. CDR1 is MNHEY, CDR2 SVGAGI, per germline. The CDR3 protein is CASSYPADGNTGELFF. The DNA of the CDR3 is TGTGCCAGCAGTTACCCAGCGGACGGTAACACCGGGGAGCTGTTTTTT.

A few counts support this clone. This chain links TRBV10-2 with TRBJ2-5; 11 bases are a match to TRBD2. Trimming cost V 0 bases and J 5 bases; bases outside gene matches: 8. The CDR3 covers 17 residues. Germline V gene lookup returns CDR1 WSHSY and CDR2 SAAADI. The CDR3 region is CASSESASGGPSETQYF. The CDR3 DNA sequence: TGCGCCAGCAGTGAGTCGGCTAGCGGGGGGCCCTCGGAGACCCAGTACTTC.

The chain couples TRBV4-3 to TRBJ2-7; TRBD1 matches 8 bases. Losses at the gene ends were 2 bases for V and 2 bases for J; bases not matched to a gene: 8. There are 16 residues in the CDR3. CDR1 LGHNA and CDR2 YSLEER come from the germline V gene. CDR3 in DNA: TGCGCCAGCAGCCAAAACCCTACAGGGGGTCCCTACGAGCAGTACTTC. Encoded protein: CASSQNPTGGPYEQYF.

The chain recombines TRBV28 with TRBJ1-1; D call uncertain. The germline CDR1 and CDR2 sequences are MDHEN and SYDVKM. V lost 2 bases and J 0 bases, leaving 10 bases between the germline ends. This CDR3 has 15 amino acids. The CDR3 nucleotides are TGTGCCAGCAGTTTACCAGGCCTCATGAACACTGAAGCTTTCTTT. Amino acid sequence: CASSLPGLMNTEAFF.

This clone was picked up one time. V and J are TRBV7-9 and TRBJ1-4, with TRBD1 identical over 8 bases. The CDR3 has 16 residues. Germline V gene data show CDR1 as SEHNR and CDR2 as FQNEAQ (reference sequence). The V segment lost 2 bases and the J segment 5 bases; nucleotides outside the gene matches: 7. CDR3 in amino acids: CASSLLQGVTNEKLFF. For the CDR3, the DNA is TGTGCCAGCAGCTTATTACAGGGGGTAACAAATGAAAAACTGTTTTTT.

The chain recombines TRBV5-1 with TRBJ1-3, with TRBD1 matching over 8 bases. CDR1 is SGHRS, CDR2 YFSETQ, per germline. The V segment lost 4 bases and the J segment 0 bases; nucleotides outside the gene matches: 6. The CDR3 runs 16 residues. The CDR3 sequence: CASSGGTGLSGNTIYF. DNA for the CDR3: TGCGCCAGCAGCGGGGGGACAGGCCTCTCTGGAAACACCATATATTTT.

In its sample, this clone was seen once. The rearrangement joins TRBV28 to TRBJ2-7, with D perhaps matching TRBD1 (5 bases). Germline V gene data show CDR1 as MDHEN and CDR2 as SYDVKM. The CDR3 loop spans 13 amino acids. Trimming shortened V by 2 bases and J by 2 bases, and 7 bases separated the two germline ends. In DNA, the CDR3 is TGTGCCAGCAGTTTAATGACAGCCTACGAGCAGTACTTC. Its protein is CASSLMTAYEQYF.

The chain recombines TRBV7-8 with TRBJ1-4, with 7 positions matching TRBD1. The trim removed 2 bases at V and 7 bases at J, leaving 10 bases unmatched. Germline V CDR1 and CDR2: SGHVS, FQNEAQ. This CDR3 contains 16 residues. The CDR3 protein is CASSLKGALLSEKLFF. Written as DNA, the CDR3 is TGTGCCAGCAGCTTAAAGGGGGCCTTATTGAGTGAAAAACTGTTTTTT.

The CDR3 spells CASSLGLPETQYF. In DNA form, the CDR3 reads TGTGCCAGCAGCCTGGGACTCCCAGAGACCCAGTACTTC. The J gene is TRBJ2-5, the V gene TRBV7-2; TRBD2 is a possible D gene (6 bases). Germline V gene lookup returns CDR1 SGHTA and CDR2 FQGNSA. The CDR3 sequence is 13 residues long. The V end was cut by 5 bases, the J end by 4 bases, with 11 bases between.

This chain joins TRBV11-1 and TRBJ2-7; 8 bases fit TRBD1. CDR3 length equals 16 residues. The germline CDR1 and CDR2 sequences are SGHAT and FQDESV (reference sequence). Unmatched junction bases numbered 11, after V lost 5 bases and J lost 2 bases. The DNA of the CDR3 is TGTGCCAGCAGCAAAGGGGAGACAGGGGCGACCTACGAGCAGTACTTC. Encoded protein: CASSKGETGATYEQYF. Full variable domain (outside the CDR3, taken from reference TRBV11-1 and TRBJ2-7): EAEVAQSPRYKITEKSQAVAFWCDPISGHATLYWYRQILGQGPELLVQFQDESVVDDSQLPKDRFSAERLKGVDSTLKIQPAELGDSAMYLCASSKGETGATYEQYFGPGTRLTVT.

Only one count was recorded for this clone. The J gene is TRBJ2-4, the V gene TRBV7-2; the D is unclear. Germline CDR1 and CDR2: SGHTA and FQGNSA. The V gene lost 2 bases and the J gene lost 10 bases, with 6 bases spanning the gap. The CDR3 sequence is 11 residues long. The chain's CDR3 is CASSLFGIQYF. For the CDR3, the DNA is TGTGCCAGCAGCTTATTCGGTATTCAGTACTTC. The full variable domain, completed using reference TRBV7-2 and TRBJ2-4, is GAGVSQSPSNKVTEKGKDVELRCDPISGHTALYWYRQSLGQGLEFLIYFQGNSAPDKSGLPSDRFSAERTGGSVSTLTIQRTQQEDSAVYLCASSLFGIQYFGAGTRLSVL.

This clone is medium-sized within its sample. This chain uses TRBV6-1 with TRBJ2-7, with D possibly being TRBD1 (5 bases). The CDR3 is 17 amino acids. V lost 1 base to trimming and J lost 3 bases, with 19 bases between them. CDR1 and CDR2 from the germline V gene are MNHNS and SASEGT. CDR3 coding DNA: TGTGCCAGCAGTGAAGTAGATGGAGCAGGGCGAAGCTACGAGCAGTACTTC. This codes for CASSEVDGAGRSYEQYF.

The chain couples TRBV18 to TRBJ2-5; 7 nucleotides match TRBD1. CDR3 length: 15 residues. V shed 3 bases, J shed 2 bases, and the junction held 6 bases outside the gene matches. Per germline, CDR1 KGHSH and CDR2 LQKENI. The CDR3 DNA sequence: TGTGCCAGCTCACCGAAATGGGACAGTCAAGAGACCCAGTACTTC. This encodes CASSPKWDSQETQYF.

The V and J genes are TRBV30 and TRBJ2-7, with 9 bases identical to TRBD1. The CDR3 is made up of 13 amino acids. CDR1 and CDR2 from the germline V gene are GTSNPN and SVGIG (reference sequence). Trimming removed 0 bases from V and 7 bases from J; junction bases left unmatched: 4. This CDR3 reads CAWSVQGAGEQYF. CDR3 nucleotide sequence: TGTGCCTGGAGTGTACAGGGGGCAGGGGAGCAGTACTTC. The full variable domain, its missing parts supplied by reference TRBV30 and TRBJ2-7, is SQTIHQWPATLVQPVGSPLSLECTVEGTSNPNLYWYRQAAGRGLQLLFYSVGIGQISSEVPQNLSASRPQDRQFILSSKKLLLSDSGFYLCAWSVQGAGEQYFGPGTRLTVT.

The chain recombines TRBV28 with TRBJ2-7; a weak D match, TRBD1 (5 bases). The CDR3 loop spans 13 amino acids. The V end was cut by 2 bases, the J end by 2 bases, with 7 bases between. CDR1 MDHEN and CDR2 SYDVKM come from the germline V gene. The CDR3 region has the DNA TGTGCCAGCAGTTTAGACAGTACCTACGAGCAGTACTTC. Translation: CASSLDSTYEQYF.

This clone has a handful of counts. The CDR3 DNA reads TGTGCCAGCAGGGGACAGGGCGACAATCAGCCCCAGCATTTT. Residues: CASRGQGDNQPQHF. V gene TRBV6-1 combines with J gene TRBJ1-5; 9 bases are shared with TRBD1. Germline CDR1 and CDR2: MNHNS and SASEGT. The CDR3 sequence is 14 residues long. Losses at the gene ends were 6 bases for V and 3 bases for J; bases not matched to a gene: 3.

CDR3 in amino acids: CAWSAQGEKLFF. The CDR3 DNA follows: TGTGCCTGGAGTGCCCAGGGGGAAAAACTGTTTTTT. The V call is TRBV30, the J call TRBJ1-4; D is possibly TRBD1 (6 bases). Trimming removed 1 base at V and 8 bases at J, with 8 bases between. Germline V CDR1 and CDR2: GTSNPN, SVGIG (reference sequence). This CDR3 region has 12 residues.

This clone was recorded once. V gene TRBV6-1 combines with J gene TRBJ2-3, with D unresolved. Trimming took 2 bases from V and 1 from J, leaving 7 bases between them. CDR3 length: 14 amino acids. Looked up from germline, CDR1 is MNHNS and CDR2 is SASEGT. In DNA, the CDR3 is TGTGCCAGCAGTGAACACGGAGGCACAGATACGCAGTATTTT. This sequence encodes CASSEHGGTDTQYF.

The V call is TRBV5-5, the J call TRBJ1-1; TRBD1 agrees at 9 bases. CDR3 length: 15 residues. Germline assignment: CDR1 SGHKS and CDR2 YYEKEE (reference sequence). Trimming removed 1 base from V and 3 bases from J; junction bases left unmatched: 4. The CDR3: CASSLWDREYTEAFF. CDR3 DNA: TGTGCCAGCAGCTTGTGGGACAGGGAGTACACTGAAGCTTTCTTT.

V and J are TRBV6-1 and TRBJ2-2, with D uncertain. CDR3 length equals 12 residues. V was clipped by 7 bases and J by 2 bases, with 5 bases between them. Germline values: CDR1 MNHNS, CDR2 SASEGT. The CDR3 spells CASTSNTGELFF. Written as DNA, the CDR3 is TGTGCCAGCACTTCTAACACCGGGGAGCTGTTTTTT.

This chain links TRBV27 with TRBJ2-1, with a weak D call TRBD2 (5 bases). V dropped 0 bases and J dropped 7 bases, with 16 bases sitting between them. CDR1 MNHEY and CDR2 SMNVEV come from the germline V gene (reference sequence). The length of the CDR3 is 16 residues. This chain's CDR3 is CASSLSFLVGRNEQFF. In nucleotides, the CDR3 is TGTGCCAGCAGTTTATCATTTCTGGTGGGGAGAAATGAGCAGTTCTTC.